Below, one TCR beta chain is given with its context. Its target is unknown. It was 5'RACE with constant-segment primers that produced the TCR alpha and TCR beta cDNA libraries, which carried sample barcodes and UMIs. TCRdb independently ran MiXCR on the 5' RACE reads; one entry per CDR3 protein. The repertoire holds about 440,000 distinct CDR3 sequences, with 20% as singletons. These data are taken from a study of T-cell memory formation after mild COVID-19. Germline V gives CDR1 SEHNR, CDR2 FQNEAQ (reference sequence). The CDR3 spans 16 residues. Trimming at V came to 4 bases and at J to 5 bases, leaving 11 bases not matched to a gene. Study-level findings and limits: Researchers could not confirm that second-wave clones peaking on day 37 targeted SARS-CoV-2. Clones that got smaller from day 15 to 85 had even CD4/CD8, while clones growing later tipped toward CD4+. Within pre-infection memory, some responding clones were found, suggesting cross-reactive memory joined.

The chain uses TRBV7-9 and TRBJ1-5, with 7 bases fitting TRBD1. What was sequenced was PBMCs or a T cell subset sorted from them (not recorded which). This TCR derives from an adult woman who had mild COVID-19 (a few samples of this study predate the infection). Cell type and time point are not known. CDR3 residues: CASSSVGGASDQPQHF. The CDR3 DNA sequence: TGTGCCAGCAGCTCTGTAGGGGGCGCATCGGATCAGCCCCAGCATTTT.